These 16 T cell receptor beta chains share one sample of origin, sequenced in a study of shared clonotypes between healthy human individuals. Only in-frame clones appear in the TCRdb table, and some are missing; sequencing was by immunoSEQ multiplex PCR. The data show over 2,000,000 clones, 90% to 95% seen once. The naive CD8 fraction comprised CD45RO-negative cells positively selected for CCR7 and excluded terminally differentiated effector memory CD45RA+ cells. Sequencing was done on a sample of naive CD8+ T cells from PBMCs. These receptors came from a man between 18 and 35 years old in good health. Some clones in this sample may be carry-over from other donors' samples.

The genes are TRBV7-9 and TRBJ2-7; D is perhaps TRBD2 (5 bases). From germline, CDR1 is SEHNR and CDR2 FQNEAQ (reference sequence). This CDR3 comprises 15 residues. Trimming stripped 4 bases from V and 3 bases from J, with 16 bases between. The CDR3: CASSSRDLAGYEQYF. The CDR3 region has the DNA TGTGCCAGCAGCTCCCGGGATTTAGCTGGCTACGAGCAGTACTTC. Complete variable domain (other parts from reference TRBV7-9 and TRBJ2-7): DTGVSQNPRHKITKRGQNVTFRCDPISEHNRLYWYRQTLGQGPEFLTYFQNEAQLEKSRLLSDRFSAERPKGSFSTLEIQRTEQGDSAMYLCASSSRDLAGYEQYFGPGTRLTVT.

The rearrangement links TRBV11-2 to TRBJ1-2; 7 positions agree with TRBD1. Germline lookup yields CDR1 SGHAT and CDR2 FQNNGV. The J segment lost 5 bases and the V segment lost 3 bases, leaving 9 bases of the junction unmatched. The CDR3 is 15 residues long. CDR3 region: CASSFTGAALYGYTF. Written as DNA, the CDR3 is TGTGCCAGCAGCTTTACAGGGGCCGCCCTATATGGCTACACCTTC.

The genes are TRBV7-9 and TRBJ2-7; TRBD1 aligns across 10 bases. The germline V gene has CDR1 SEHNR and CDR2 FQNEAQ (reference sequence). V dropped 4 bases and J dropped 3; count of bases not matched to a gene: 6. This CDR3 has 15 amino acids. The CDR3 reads CASSSDRDRGYEQYF. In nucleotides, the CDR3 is TGTGCCAGCAGCTCGGACCGGGACAGGGGCTACGAGCAGTACTTC.

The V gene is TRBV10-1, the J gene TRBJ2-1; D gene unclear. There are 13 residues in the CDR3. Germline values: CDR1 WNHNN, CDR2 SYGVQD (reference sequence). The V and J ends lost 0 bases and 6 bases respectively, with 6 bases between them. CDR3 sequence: CASSESRSNEQFF. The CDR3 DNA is TGCGCCAGCAGTGAGTCTAGAAGCAATGAGCAGTTCTTC.

CDR3 protein: CASSLFLGASQETQYF. The CDR3 bases are TGTGCCAGCAGTTTATTTTTAGGGGCTAGCCAAGAGACCCAGTACTTC. The chain has TRBV27 and TRBJ2-5, with D perhaps matching TRBD1 (5 bases). V lost 1 base and J 1 base, leaving 13 bases between the germline ends. The CDR3 is 16 amino acids. Germline V lookup: CDR1 MNHEY, CDR2 SMNVEV (reference sequence).

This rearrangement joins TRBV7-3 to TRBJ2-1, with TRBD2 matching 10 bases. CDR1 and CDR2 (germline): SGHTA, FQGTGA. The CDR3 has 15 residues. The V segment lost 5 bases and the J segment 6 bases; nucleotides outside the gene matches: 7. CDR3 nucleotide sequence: TGTGCCAGCAGCATTCTAGCGGGGGCGCCCAATGAGCAGTTCTTC. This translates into CASSILAGAPNEQFF.

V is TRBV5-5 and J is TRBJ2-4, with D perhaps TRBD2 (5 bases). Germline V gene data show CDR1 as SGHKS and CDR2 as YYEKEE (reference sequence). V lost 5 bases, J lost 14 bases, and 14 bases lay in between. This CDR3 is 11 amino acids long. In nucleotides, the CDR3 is TGTGCCAGCAGAACGGGAACGCTGGAGTACTTC. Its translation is CASRTGTLEYF.

The CDR3 sequence: CASSPGEPRRSDSNQPQHF. CDR3 sequence (DNA): TGTGCCAGCTCACCAGGCGAGCCCCGAAGGAGTGACAGCAATCAGCCCCAGCATTTT. The rearrangement links TRBV18 to TRBJ1-5; D gene unclear. Germline assignment: CDR1 KGHSH and CDR2 LQKENI. V lost 2 bases, J lost 1 base, and 21 bases lay in between. CDR3 length equals 19 residues.

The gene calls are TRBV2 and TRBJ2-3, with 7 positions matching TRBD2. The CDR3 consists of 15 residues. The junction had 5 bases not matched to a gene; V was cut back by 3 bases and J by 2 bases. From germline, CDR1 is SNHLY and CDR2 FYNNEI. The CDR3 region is CASSEGLAVTDTQYF. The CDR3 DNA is TGTGCCAGCAGTGAGGGGCTAGCGGTCACAGATACGCAGTATTTT.

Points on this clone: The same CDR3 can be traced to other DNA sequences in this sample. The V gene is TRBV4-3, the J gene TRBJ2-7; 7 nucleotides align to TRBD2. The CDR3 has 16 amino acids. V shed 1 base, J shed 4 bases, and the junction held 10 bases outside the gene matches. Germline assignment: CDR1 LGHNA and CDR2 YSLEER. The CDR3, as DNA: TGCGCCAGCAGCCAAGGAGTTGGACTAGTTTCATACGAGCAGTACTTC. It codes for CASSQGVGLVSYEQYF.

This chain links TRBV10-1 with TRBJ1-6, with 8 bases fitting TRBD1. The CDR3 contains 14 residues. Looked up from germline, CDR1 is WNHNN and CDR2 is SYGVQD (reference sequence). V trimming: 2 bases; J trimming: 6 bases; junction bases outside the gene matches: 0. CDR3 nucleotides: TGCGCCAGCAGTGAGGGACAGGGTAATTCACCCCTCCACTTT. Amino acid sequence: CASSEGQGNSPLHF.

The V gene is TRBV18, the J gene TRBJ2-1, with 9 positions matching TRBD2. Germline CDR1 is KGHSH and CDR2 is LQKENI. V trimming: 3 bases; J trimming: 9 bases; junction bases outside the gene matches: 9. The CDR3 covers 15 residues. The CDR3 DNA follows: TGTGCCAGCTCACCTGGGCGGGAGGGCCTCGGTGAGCAGTTCTTC. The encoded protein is CASSPGREGLGEQFF.

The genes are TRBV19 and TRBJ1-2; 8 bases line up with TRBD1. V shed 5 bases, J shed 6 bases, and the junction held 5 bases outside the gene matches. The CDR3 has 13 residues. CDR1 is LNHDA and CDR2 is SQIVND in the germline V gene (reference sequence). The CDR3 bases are TGTGCCAGTAGTTACGGGACAGGTCATGGCTACACCTTC. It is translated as CASSYGTGHGYTF.

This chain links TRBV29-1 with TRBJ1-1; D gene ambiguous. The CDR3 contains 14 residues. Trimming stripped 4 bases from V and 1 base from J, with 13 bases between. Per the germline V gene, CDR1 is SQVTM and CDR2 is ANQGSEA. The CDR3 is CSVGVGLRNTEAFF. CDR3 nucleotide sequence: TGCAGCGTTGGTGTAGGACTGAGGAACACTGAAGCTTTCTTT.

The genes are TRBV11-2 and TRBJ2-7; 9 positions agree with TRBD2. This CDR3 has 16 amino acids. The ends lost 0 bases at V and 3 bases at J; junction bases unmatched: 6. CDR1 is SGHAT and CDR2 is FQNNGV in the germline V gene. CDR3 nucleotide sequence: TGTGCCAGCAGCTTAGAGCCGGGACTAGCTATCTACGAGCAGTACTTC. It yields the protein CASSLEPGLAIYEQYF.

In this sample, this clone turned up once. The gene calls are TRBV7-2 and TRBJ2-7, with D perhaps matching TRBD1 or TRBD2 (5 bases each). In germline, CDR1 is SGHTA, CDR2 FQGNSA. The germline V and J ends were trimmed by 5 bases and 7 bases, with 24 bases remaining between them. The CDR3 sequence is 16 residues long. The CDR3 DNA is TGTGCCAGCAGCACTCCGGGGTGGGGCCTCCATGGGGAGCAGTACTTC. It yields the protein CASSTPGWGLHGEQYF.